This entry is about one T cell receptor beta chain. The antigen remains undetermined. This record comes from a study of immune cell composition in non-small cell lung cancer. For the study at large: Lung adenocarcinoma or squamous carcinoma made up most tumours.

Findings and limits, study-wide: Tumour-reactive clones were not shown to match dominant in vivo tumour clones. Squamous carcinomas (roughly 80%) more often had tumour-associated clones >0.5% than adenocarcinomas (33%).

Trimming pared 2 bases from V and 2 bases from J, leaving 11 bases between. Germline loops: CDR1 SGHRS, CDR2 YFSETQ. The CDR3 is made up of 15 amino acids. The normal lung sample lay at least 3 cm, and maximally far, from the tumour. Frozen unsorted single-cell suspensions supplied the genomic DNA. Assay used: immunoSEQ multiplex PCR; TCRdb lists only in-frame clones, some missing. Of 2,800 or so clones in the sample, around 80% were seen once. V and J are TRBV5-1 and TRBJ1-5; possible D gene TRBD1, 6 bases. This TCR derives from a human donor with non-small cell lung cancer. Sequencing used non-adjacent lung tissue. This CDR3 is CASSLEGGGNQPQHF. The DNA for the CDR3 is TGCGCCAGCAGCTTAGAGGGGGGGGGCAATCAGCCCCAGCATTTT.